This T cell receptor (beta chain) appears in the sequencing data of a study of shared clonotypes between healthy human individuals. Study information: Aged between 18 and 49, the donors were two women and a few men.

Deep level was the assay's run setting. Replicate sorted-subset PCRs were loaded with 150 to 250 ng DNA, roughly 33,000 T cell genomes. Assay used: immunoSEQ multiplex PCR; TCRdb lists only in-frame clones, some missing. In the table there are some 2,100,000 clones, around 95% of which are singletons. In regard to this clone: Its matching antigen is unknown.

Whole-study findings and limits: Among non-shared clonotypes, generation probabilities were lower than among those shared by all four donors.

The receptor's source is a man younger than 35 in good health. The sample consisted of naive CD4+ T cells sorted from blood. Subset given: CD45RA+ positively selected.

CDR3 region: CASRSGTEAFF. CDR3 coding DNA: TGTGCCAGCAGGAGCGGCACTGAAGCTTTCTTT. This chain uses TRBV28 with TRBJ1-1; D call uncertain. V lost 6 bases and J 4 bases, leaving 6 bases between the germline ends. The CDR3 contains 11 residues. CDR1 MDHEN and CDR2 SYDVKM come from the germline V gene.